This TCR beta chain derives from a study of OX40 agonist ivuxolimab in advanced cancers. Study-wide context: There were three patients with partial responses, one having hepatocellular carcinoma and two cutaneous melanoma. Study-level results: There were, on average, more expanded clones in CD8+ T cells than in CD4+.

Worth noting for this clone: The antigen is not known.

Autoimmune disease history or systemic immunosuppression led to patient exclusion. The data were produced by immunoSEQ multiplex PCR, yet TCRdb's version contains in-frame clones alone and is incomplete. The table records about 130,000 clones, around 92% of them present only once. V was clipped by 0 bases and J by 3 bases, with 15 bases between them. CDR1 and CDR2 from the germline V gene are KGHSH and LQKENI. This CDR3 comprises 16 residues. This material consisted of CD4+ or CD8+ T cells sorted from blood, taken in a trial of the OX40 agonist ivuxolimab. The origin of this receptor is an adult with an advanced solid tumor such as melanoma, head and neck, liver or kidney cancer. This chain links TRBV18 with TRBJ2-7, with a weak D call TRBD1 (6 bases). Here the CDR3 DNA reads TGTGCCAGCTCACCACCGTCGACAGGCCTAAACTACGAGCAGTACTTC. This sequence encodes CASSPPSTGLNYEQYF.